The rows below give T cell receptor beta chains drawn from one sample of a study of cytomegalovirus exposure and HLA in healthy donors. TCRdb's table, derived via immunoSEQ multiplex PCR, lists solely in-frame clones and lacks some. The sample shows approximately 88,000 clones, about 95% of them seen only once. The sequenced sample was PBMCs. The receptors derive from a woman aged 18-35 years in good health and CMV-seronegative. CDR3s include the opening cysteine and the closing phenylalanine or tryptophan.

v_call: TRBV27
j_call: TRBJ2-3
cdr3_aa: CASGWTGLVNTQYF

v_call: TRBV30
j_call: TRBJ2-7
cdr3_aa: CAWSGGGNEQYF

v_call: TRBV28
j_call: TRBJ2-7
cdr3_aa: CASSFSSSGRYEQYF

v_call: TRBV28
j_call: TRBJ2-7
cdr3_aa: CASRVLGDKSYEQYF

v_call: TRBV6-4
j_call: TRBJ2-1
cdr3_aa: CASSDSSGSYNEQFF

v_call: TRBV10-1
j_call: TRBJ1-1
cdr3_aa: CASSELKGVGNTEAFF

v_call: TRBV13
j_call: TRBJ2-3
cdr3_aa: CASSLSGMFTDTQYF

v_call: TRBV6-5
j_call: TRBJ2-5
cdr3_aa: CASSKIAGQETQYF

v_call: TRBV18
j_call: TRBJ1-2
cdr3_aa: CASSPDRVNYGYTF

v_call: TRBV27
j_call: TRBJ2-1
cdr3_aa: CASSLRGGNEQFF

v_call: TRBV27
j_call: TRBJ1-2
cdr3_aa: CASSLRTPGTAVSYGYTF

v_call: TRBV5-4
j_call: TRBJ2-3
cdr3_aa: CASSLAGYTDTQYF

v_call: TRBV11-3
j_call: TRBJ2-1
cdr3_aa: CASSPGLAGDRYNEQFF

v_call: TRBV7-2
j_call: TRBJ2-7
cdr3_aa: CASSLGQVTYEQYF

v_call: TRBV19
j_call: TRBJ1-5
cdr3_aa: CASRSGVLNQPQHF

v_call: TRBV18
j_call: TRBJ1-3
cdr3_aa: CASSPLPSSGNTIYF

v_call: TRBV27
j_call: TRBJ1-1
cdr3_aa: CASSFSGTGNTEAFF

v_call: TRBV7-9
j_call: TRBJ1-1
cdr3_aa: CASSLLGGIADTEAFF

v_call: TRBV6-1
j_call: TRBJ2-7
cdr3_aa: CASSEASGSEHEQYF

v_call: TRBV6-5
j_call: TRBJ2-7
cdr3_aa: CASSYSTLVSYEQYF

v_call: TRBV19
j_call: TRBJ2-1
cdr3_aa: CASNGLAGAYEQFF

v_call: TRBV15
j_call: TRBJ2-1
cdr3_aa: CATSRERGSDYNEQFF

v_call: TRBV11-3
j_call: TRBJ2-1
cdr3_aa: CASSPGSGEQFF

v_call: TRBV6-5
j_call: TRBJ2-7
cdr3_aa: CASSYGTPQYEQYF

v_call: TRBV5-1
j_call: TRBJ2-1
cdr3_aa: CASSLWTSGLYNEQFF

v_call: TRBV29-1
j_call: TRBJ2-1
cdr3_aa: CSVERIPGLAGVFYEQFF

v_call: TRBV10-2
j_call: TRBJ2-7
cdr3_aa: CASSEGISGSYEQYF

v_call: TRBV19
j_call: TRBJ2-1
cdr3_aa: CASSTSGSSYNEQFF

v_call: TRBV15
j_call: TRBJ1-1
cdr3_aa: CATSIQLNTEAFF

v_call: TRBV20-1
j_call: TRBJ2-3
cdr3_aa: CSATITDTQYF

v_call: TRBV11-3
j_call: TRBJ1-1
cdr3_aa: CASSFGGLNTEAFF

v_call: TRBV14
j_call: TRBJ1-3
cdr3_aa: CASSQGATYTIYF

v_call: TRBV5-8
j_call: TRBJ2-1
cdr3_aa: CASSLARTSGMGDEQFF

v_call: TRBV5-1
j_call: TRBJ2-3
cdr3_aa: CASTLGGGSTDTQYF

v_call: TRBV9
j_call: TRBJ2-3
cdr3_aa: CASSVAHFAVSADTQYF

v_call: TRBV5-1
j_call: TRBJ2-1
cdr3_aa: CASSWRTGADEQFF

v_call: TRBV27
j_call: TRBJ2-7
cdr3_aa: CASSFERPRERGLGTSGREQYF

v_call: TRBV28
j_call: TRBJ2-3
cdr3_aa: CASSDLGAPPSTDTQYF

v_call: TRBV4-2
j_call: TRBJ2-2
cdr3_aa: CASSQFHRGDGELFF

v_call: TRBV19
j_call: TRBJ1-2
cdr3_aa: CASSIARRGEYGYTF

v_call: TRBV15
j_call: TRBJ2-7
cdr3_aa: CATSRETLAGGYEQYF

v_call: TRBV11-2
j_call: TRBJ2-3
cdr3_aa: CASSLDSWESGTDTQYF

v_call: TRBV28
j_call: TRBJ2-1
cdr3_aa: CASRRVRNEQFF

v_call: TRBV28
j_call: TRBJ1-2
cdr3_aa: CASSFEAGLYTF

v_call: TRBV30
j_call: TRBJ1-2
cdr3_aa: CAWSSGGRLYGYTF

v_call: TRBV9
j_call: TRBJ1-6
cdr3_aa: CASSVEAGTVNSPLHF

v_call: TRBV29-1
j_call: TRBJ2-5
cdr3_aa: CSAGGNQETQYF

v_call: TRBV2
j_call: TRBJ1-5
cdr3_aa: CASSSRRLDNQPQHF

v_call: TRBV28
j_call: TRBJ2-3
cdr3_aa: CASSSGFLGEGTDTQYF